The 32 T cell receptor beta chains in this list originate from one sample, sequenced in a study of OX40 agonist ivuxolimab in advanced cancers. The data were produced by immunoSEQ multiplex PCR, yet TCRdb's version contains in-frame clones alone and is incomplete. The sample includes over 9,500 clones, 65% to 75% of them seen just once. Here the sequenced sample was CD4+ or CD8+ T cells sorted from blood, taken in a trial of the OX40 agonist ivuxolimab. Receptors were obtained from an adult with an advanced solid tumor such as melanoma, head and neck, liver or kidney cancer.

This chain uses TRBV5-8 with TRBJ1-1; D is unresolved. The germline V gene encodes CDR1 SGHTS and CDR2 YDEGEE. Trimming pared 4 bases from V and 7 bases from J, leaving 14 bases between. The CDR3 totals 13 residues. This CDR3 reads CASSPGPGLEAFF. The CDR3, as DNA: TGTGCCAGCAGCCCAGGACCAGGACTTGAAGCTTTCTTT.

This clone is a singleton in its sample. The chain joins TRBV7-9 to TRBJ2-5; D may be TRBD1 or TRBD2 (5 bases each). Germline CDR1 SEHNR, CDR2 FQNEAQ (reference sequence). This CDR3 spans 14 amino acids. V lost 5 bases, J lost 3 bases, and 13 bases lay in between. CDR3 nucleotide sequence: TGTGCCAGCAGCGAGGGGTGGGTTAAAGAGACCCAGTACTTC. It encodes CASSEGWVKETQYF. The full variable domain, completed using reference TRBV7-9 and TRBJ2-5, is DTGVSQNPRHKITKRGQNVTFRCDPISEHNRLYWYRQTLGQGPEFLTYFQNEAQLEKSRLLSDRFSAERPKGSFSTLEIQRTEQGDSAMYLCASSEGWVKETQYFGPGTRLLVL.

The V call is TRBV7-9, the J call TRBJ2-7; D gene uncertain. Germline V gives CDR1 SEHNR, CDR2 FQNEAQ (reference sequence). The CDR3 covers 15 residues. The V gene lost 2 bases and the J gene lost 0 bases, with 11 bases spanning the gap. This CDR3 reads CASSLWSSPSYEQYF. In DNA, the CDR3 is TGTGCCAGCAGCTTATGGAGCAGTCCCTCCTACGAGCAGTACTTC.

CDR3 amino acids: CASSSSGGVYNEQFF. The CDR3 DNA reads TGTGCCAGCAGCTCCAGCGGGGGGGTCTACAATGAGCAGTTCTTC. V gene TRBV7-3 combines with J gene TRBJ2-1, with 10 bases that match TRBD2. The CDR3 consists of 15 residues. Trimming removed 4 bases from V and 3 bases from J; junction bases left unmatched: 3. CDR1 and CDR2 (germline): SGHTA, FQGTGA.

CDR3 amino acids: CAISAAQGHSYEQYF. The CDR3 DNA reads as TGTGCCATCAGTGCGGCGCAGGGCCACTCCTACGAGCAGTACTTC. This chain connects TRBV10-3 to TRBJ2-7; a possible D gene is TRBD1 (5 bases). CDR1 is ENHRY, CDR2 SYGVKD, per germline. This CDR3 contains 15 residues. V was clipped by 4 bases and J by 0 bases, with 13 bases between them.

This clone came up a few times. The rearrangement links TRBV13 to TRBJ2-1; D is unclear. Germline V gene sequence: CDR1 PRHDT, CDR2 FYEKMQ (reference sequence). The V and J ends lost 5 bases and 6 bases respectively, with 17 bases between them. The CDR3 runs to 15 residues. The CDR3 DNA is TGTGCCAGCAGCGTCCGTAGCTTCGGGCTCAATGAGCAGTTCTTC. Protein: CASSVRSFGLNEQFF. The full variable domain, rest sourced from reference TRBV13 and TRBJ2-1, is AAGVIQSPRHLIKEKRETATLKCYPIPRHDTVYWYQQGPGQDPQFLISFYEKMQSDKGSIPDRFSAQQFSDYHSELNMSSLELGDSALYFCASSVRSFGLNEQFFGPGTRLTVL.

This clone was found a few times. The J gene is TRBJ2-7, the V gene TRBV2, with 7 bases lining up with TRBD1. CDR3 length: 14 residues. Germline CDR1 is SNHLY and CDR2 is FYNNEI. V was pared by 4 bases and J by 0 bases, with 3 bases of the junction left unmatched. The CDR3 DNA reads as TGTGCCAGCAGTGGGACAGGACTCTCCTACGAGCAGTACTTC. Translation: CASSGTGLSYEQYF.

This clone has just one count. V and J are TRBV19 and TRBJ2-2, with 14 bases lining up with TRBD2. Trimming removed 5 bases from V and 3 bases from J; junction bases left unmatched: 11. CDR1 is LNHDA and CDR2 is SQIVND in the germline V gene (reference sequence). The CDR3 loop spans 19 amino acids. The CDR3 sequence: CASSPGTSGSSGYTGELFF. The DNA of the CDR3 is TGTGCCAGTAGTCCCGGGACTAGCGGGAGTTCCGGCTACACCGGGGAGCTGTTTTTT.

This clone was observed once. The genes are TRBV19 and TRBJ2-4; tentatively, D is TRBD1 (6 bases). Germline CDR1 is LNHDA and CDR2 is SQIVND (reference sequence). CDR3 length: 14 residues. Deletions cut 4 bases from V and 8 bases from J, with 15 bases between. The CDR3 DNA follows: TGTGCCAGTAGTAGCGTGGGGGCTTGGGACATTCAGTACTTC. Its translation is CASSSVGAWDIQYF.

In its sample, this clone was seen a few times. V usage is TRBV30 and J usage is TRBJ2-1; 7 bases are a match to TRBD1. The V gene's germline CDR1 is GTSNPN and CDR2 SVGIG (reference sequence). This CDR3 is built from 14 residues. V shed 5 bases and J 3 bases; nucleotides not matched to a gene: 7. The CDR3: CAWAGGTFYNEQFF. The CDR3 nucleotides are TGTGCCTGGGCAGGGGGTACCTTCTACAATGAGCAGTTCTTC.

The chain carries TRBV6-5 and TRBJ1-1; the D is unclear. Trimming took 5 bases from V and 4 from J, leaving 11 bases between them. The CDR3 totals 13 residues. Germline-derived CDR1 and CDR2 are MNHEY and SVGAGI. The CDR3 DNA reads TGTGCCAGCAGTGTCTCAAAGGGCACTGAAGCTTTCTTT. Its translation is CASSVSKGTEAFF.

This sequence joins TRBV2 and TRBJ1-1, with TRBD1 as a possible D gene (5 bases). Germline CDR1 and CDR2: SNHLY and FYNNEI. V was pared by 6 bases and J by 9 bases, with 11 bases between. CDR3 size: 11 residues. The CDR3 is CASRGEGKAFF. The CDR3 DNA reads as TGTGCCAGCAGGGGAGAGGGGAAAGCTTTCTTT.

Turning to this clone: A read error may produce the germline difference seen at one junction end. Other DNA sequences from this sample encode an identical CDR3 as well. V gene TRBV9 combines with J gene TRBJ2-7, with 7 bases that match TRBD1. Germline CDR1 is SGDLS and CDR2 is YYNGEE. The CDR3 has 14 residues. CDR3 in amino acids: CASSARQGEDEQYF. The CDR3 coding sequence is TGTGCCAGTAGCGCCCGACAGGGAGAGGACGAGCAGTACTTC.

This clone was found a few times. For the CDR3, the DNA is TGTGCCAGCAGTCTGGGGACCCAACCACCCCTCCACTTT. Translated, it gives CASSLGTQPPLHF. V gene TRBV6-7 combines with J gene TRBJ1-6; weak D call: TRBD1 (5 bases). TRBV6-7 is identified as an open reading frame with a role that is uncertain. This CDR3 has 13 residues. V was clipped by 5 bases and J by 11 bases, with 13 bases between them.

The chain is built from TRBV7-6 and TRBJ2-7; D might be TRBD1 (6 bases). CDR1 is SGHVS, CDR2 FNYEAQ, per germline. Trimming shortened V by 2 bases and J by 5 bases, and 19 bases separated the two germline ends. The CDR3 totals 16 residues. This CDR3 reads CASSLTRSGAHDEQYF. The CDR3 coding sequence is TGTGCCAGCAGCTTAACGAGGTCAGGGGCGCACGACGAGCAGTACTTC. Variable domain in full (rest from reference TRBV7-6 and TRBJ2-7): GAGVSQSPRYKVTKRGQDVALRCDPISGHVSLYWYRQALGQGPEFLTYFNYEAQQDKSGLPNDRFSAERPEGSISTLTIQRTEQRDSAMYRCASSLTRSGAHDEQYFGPGTRLTVT.

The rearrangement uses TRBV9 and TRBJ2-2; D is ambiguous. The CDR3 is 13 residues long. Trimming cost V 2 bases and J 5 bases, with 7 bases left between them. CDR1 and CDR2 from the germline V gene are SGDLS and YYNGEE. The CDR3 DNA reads TGTGCCAGCAGCGTGTCCGGGACCGGGGAGCTGTTTTTT. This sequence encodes CASSVSGTGELFF.

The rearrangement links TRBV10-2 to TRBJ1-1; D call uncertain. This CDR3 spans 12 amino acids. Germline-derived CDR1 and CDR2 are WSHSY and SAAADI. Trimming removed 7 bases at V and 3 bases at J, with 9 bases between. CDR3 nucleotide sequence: TGCGCCAGCAACGAGGGATACACTGAAGCTTTCTTT. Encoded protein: CASNEGYTEAFF.

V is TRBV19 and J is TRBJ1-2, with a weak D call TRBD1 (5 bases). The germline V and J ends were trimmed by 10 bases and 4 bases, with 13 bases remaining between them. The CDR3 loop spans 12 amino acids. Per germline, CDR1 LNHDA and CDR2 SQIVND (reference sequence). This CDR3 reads CATSEGFYGYTF. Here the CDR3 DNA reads TGTGCCACCTCAGAGGGGTTCTATGGCTACACCTTC.

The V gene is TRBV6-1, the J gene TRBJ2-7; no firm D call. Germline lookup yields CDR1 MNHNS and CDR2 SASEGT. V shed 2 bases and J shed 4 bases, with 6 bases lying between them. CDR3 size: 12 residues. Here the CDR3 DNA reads TGTGCCAGCAGTGAAATGAGGTACGAGCAGTACTTC. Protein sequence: CASSEMRYEQYF.

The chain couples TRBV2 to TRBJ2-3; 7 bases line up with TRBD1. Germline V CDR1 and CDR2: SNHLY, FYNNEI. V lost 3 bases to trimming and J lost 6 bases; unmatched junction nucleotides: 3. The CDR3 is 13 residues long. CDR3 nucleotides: TGTGCCAGCAGTGATGGGACAGCCGATACGCAGTATTTT. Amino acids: CASSDGTADTQYF. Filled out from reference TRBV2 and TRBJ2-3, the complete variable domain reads EPEVTQTPSHQVTQMGQEVILRCVPISNHLYFYWYRQILGQKVEFLVSFYNNEISEKSEIFDDQFSVERPDGSNFTLKIRSTKLEDSAMYFCASSDGTADTQYFGPGTRLTVL.

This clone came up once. In DNA form, the CDR3 reads TGTGCCAGCAGTTACCTCGGACAGGGGCTCTACGAGCAGTACTTC. This codes for CASSYLGQGLYEQYF. V gene TRBV27 combines with J gene TRBJ2-7, with 9 bases fitting TRBD1. Per germline, CDR1 MNHEY and CDR2 SMNVEV (reference sequence). Unmatched junction bases numbered 7, after V lost 4 bases and J lost 3 bases. The CDR3 is 15 residues long.

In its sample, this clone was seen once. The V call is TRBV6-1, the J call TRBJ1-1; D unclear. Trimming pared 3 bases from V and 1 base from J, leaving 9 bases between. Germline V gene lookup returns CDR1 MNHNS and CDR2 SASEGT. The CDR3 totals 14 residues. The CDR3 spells CASSDQEANTEAFF. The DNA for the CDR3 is TGTGCCAGCAGTGATCAGGAAGCGAACACTGAAGCTTTCTTT.

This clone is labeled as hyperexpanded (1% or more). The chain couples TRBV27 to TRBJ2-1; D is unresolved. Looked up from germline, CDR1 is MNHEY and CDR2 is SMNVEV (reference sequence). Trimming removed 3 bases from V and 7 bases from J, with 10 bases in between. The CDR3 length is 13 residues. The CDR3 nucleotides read TGTGCCAGCAGTTTGGGTGGATGGAATGAGCAGTTCTTC. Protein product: CASSLGGWNEQFF.

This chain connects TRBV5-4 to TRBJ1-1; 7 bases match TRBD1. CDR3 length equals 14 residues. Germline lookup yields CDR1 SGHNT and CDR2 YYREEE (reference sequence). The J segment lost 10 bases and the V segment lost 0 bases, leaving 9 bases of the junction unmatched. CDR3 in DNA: TGTGCCAGCAGCTTGGTGACAGGGCATTTGGGAGCTTTCTTT. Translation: CASSLVTGHLGAFF.

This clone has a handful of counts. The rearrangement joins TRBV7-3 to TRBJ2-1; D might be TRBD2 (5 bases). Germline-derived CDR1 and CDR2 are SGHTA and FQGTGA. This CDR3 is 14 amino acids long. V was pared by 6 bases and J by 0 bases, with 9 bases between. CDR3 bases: TGTGCCAGCAGGCCGGGGAGCTCCTACAATGAGCAGTTCTTC. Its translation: CASRPGSSYNEQFF.

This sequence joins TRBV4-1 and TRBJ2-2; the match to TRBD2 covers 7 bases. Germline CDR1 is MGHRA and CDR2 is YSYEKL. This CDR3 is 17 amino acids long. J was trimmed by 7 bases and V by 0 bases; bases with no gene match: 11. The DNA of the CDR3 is TGCGCCAGCAGCCAAGACACTATAAGCGGGATCGGCGGGGAGCTGTTTTTT. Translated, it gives CASSQDTISGIGGELFF.

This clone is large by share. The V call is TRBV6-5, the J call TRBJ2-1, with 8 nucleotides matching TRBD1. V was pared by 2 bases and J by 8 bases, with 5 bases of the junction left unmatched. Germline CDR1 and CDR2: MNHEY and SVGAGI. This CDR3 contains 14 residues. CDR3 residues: CASSYRQGQDEQFF. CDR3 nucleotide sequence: TGTGCCAGCAGTTACAGACAGGGGCAGGATGAGCAGTTCTTC.

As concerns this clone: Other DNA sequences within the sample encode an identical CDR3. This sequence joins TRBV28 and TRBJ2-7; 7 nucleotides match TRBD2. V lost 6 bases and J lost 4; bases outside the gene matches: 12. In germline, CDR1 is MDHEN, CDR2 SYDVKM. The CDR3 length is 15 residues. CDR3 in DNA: TGTGCCAGCAGCCTTCTGGGGGGGGATTTATACGAGCAGTACTTC. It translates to CASSLLGGDLYEQYF. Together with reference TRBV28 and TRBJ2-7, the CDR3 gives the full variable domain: DVKVTQSSRYLVKRTGEKVFLECVQDMDHENMFWYRQDPGLGLRLIYFSYDVKMKEKGDIPEGYSVSREKKERFSLILESASTNQTSMYLCASSLLGGDLYEQYFGPGTRLTVT.

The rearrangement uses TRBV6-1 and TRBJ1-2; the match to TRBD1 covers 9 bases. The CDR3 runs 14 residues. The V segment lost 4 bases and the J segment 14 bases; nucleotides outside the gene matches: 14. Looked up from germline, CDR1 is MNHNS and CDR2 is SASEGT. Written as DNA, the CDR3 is TGTGCCAGCAGTGCAGGGACAGGGCCCTACCCCAGGACCTTC. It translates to CASSAGTGPYPRTF.

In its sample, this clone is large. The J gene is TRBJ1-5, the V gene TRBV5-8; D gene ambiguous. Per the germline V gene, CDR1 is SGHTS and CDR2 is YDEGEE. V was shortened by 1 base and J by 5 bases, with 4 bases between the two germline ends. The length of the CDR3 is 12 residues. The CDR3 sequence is CASSLPDQPQHF. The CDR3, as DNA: TGTGCCAGCAGCTTGCCCGATCAGCCCCAGCATTTT.

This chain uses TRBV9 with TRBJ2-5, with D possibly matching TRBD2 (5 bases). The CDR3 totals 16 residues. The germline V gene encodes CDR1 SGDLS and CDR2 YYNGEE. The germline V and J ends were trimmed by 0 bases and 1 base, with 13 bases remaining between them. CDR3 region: CASSVDGINSQETQYF. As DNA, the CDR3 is TGTGCCAGCAGCGTAGACGGGATTAACTCCCAAGAGACCCAGTACTTC. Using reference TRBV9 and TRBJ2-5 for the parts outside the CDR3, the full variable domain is DSGVTQTPKHLITATGQRVTLRCSPRSGDLSVYWYQQSLDQGLQFLIQYYNGEERAKGNILERFSAQQFPDLHSELNLSSLELGDSALYFCASSVDGINSQETQYFGPGTRLLVL.

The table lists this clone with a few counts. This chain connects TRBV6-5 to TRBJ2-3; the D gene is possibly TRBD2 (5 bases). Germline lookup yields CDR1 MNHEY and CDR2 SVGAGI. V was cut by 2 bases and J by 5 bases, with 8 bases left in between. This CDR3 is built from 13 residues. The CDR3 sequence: CASSYPTRDTQYF. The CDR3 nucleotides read TGTGCCAGCAGTTACCCAACTAGAGATACGCAGTATTTT.